This T cell receptor beta chain was profiled in a study of blood T cell repertoires in COVID-19. About the research overall: Acute-phase and convalescent COVID-19 samples originated in the United States, Italy and Spain. T cells, B-cell-depleted T cells, or PBMCs supplied cDNA or gDNA.

Original processing notes: Researchers report that nucleated cell counts were estimated from reference gene primer amplification. The method was immunoSEQ multiplex PCR; TCRdb's version includes in-frame clones alone and lacks a portion of them. The DNA gave D and trimming, while V, J and clone size come from that table. This table holds 210,000 or so clones, roughly four fifths found once. Germline assignment: CDR1 LGHDT and CDR2 YNNKEL (reference sequence). The CDR3 runs to 13 residues. V lost 4 bases and J 4 bases, leaving 10 bases between the germline ends. This chain joins TRBV3-1 (or the pseudogene TRBV3-2) and TRBJ2-5, with no clear D. This clonotype was obtained from a woman between 40 and 50 years old with acute or convalescent COVID-19. Sequencing used peripheral blood. The CDR3 protein is CASSPSPGETQYF. In DNA, the CDR3 is TGTGCCAGCAGCCCATCGCCAGGAGAGACCCAGTACTTC.